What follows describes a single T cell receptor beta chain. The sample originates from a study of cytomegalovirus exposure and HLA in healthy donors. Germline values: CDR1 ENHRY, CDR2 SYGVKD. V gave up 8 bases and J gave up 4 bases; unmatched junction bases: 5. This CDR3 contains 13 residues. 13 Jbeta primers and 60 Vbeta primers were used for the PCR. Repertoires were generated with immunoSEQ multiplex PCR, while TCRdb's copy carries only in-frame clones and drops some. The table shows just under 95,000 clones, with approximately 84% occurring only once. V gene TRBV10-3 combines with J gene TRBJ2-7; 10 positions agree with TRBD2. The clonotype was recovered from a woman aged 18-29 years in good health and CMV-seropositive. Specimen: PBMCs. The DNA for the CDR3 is TGTGCCATCGAGTCAGCGGGAGGGTACGAGCAGTACTTC. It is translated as CAIESAGGYEQYF.